The clone carrying this T cell receptor beta chain was seen a few times. Its target is unknown. Authors' data handling: Researchers built a distant-metastasis classifier for papillary thyroid cancer that drew on CDR3 differences across clinicopathological groups. TCRdb re-called the PCR reads via MiXCR. Clone size and V and J calls follow TCRdb, not the original study. The data hold fewer than 15,000 clones, with less than 30% observed a single time. The sample belongs to a study of metastatic and nonmetastatic thyroid tumors. Study at large: The comparison covered peripheral blood and tumor or nodule tissue in malignant and benign thyroid patients.

Every patient was untreated before thyroid surgery. Findings and caveats of the study: Reportedly, malignant thyroid tumors had significantly higher TCR beta diversity than benign nodules, in blood and tumor.

The V gene end was trimmed by 5 bases and the J gene end by 3 bases; junction bases not matched to a gene: 0. The CDR3 totals 12 residues. Germline CDR1 and CDR2: MDHEN and SYDVKM. What was sequenced was blood. V and J are TRBV28 and TRBJ2-5; 7 bases match TRBD2. This receptor was obtained from a female donor with papillary thyroid cancer or a benign thyroid nodule (not recorded which). Some clones in this sample may be carry-over from other donors' samples. For the CDR3, the DNA is TGTGCCAGCAGTAGCGGGAAAGAGACCCAGTACTTC. It encodes CASSSGKETQYF.